Presented here are 12 T cell receptor beta chains from one specimen sequenced in a study of blood T cell repertoires in COVID-19. TCRdb keeps only in-frame clones here, not all; method: immunoSEQ multiplex PCR. Of about 20,000 clones in the sample, around 90% were seen once. Input material: peripheral blood. Receptors were obtained from a human donor in a cohort sampled during active COVID-19.

The gene calls are TRBV10-2 and TRBJ2-3; 7 positions agree with TRBD1. Germline-derived CDR1 and CDR2 are WSHSY and SAAADI. The V segment lost 8 bases and the J segment 3 bases; nucleotides outside the gene matches: 5. This CDR3 spans 13 amino acids. CDR3 DNA sequence: TGCGCCAGCCTGACAGGGCGAACAGATACGCAGTATTTT. Residues: CASLTGRTDTQYF.

V is TRBV30 and J is TRBJ2-7, with D possibly being TRBD2 (5 bases). CDR3 length: 14 amino acids. The V end lost 2 bases, the J end lost 0 bases, and 11 bases lay between the germline ends. Germline lookup yields CDR1 GTSNPN and CDR2 SVGIG (reference sequence). The CDR3 DNA follows: TGTGCCTGGAGTTACAGCGGAGGCTCCTACGAGCAGTACTTC. Translating it yields CAWSYSGGSYEQYF.

V gene TRBV3-1 (or the pseudogene TRBV3-2) combines with J gene TRBJ2-2, with D possibly matching TRBD2 (5 bases). Trimming pared 1 base from V and 4 bases from J, leaving 13 bases between. The germline CDR1 and CDR2 sequences are LGHDT and YNNKEL (reference sequence). CDR3 length: 16 residues. This CDR3 is CASSQGGPRGTGELFF. The CDR3 DNA sequence: TGTGCCAGCAGCCAAGGTGGGCCCCGGGGCACCGGGGAGCTGTTTTTT.

The genes are TRBV30 and TRBJ1-1, with D possibly being TRBD1 (5 bases). Trimming shortened V by 3 bases and J by 1 base, and 12 bases separated the two germline ends. CDR1 and CDR2 (germline): GTSNPN, SVGIG (reference sequence). The length of the CDR3 is 14 residues. The CDR3 protein is CAWRSTVTNTEAFF. For the CDR3, the DNA is TGTGCCTGGAGGTCGACAGTTACGAACACTGAAGCTTTCTTT.

V and J are TRBV19 and TRBJ2-3; D uncertain. CDR1 LNHDA and CDR2 SQIVND come from the germline V gene (reference sequence). This CDR3 comprises 17 residues. V was cut by 0 bases and J by 0 bases, with 13 bases left in between. The CDR3, as DNA: TGTGCCAGTAGTATAGATCTTGCGAGTTCTAGCACAGATACGCAGTATTTT. Encoded protein: CASSIDLASSSTDTQYF. The full variable domain, completed using reference TRBV19 and TRBJ2-3, is DGGITQSPKYLFRKEGQNVTLSCEQNLNHDAMYWYRQDPGQGLRLIYYSQIVNDFQKGDIAEGYSVSREKKESFPLTVTSAQKNPTAFYLCASSIDLASSSTDTQYFGPGTRLTVL.

J is TRBJ2-4 and V is TRBV20-1; D is ambiguous. CDR1 is DFQATT and CDR2 is SNEGSKA in the germline V gene (reference sequence). Trimming shortened V by 1 base and J by 13 bases, and 8 bases separated the two germline ends. This CDR3 comprises 10 residues. The CDR3 DNA reads as TGCAGTGCTAGAGCGTCTAGGCAGTACTTC. Translation: CSARASRQYF.

The rearrangement uses TRBV30 and TRBJ2-4, with D perhaps matching TRBD2 (6 bases). The CDR3 is 15 amino acids. Trimming stripped 1 base from V and 3 bases from J, with 13 bases between. Germline CDR1 and CDR2: GTSNPN and SVGIG (reference sequence). For the CDR3, the DNA is TGTGCCTGGAGTGGGGGGGAGTTAGGCAAAAACATTCAGTACTTC. Its protein is CAWSGGELGKNIQYF. The complete variable domain, with remaining parts taken from reference TRBV30 and TRBJ2-4, reads SQTIHQWPATLVQPVGSPLSLECTVEGTSNPNLYWYRQAAGRGLQLLFYSVGIGQISSEVPQNLSASRPQDRQFILSSKKLLLSDSGFYLCAWSGGELGKNIQYFGAGTRLSVL.

The CDR3, as DNA: TGTGCCAGCAGGCGAGCGGGAGGGGGCACAGATACGCAGTATTTT. It translates to CASRRAGGGTDTQYF. The chain couples TRBV6-5 to TRBJ2-3, with 10 positions matching TRBD2. Per germline, CDR1 MNHEY and CDR2 SVGAGI. The CDR3 loop spans 15 amino acids. J was trimmed by 1 base and V by 6 bases; bases with no gene match: 4.

The chain employs TRBV6-5 and TRBJ2-4; tentatively, D is TRBD2 (6 bases). Between the trimmed V and J ends, which lost 7 bases and 3 bases, there was a span of 16 bases. Per the germline V gene, CDR1 is MNHEY and CDR2 is SVGAGI. CDR3 length: 15 residues. The CDR3 nucleotides are TGTGCCAGCACCCAGAGCGCGGGATACAAAAACATTCAGTACTTC. Protein sequence: CASTQSAGYKNIQYF.

The chain links TRBV7-8 to TRBJ2-1; weak D call: TRBD1 (5 bases). The CDR3 has 14 amino acids. CDR1 is SGHVS, CDR2 FQNEAQ, per germline. With 6 bases removed from V and 7 bases from J, the gap between germline ends came to 16 bases. The CDR3 sequence is CASSPGPTNNEQFF. The DNA of the CDR3 is TGTGCCAGCAGTCCAGGGCCCACGAATAATGAGCAGTTCTTC.

The chain employs TRBV7-9 and TRBJ2-1; 11 bases are shared with TRBD1. The V segment lost 4 bases and the J segment 4 bases; nucleotides outside the gene matches: 12. From germline, CDR1 is SEHNR and CDR2 FQNEAQ (reference sequence). The CDR3 consists of 18 residues. The CDR3 protein is CASSSSGGTGGSYNEQFF. The CDR3 DNA is TGTGCCAGCAGCTCGTCGGGAGGGACAGGGGGTTCATACAATGAGCAGTTCTTC.

The chain employs TRBV23-1 and TRBJ2-1; 7 bases agree with TRBD2. TRBV23-1 is assigned to the ORF class and has an uncertain function. The CDR3 is made up of 20 amino acids. V dropped 2 bases and J dropped 2; count of bases not matched to a gene: 18. DNA of the CDR3: TGCGCCAGCAGTCAAAGGGAGGGACCGAGGGGCGAAAGCACCTACAATGAGCAGTTCTTC. Translating it yields CASSQREGPRGESTYNEQFF.